These T cell receptor beta chains were read from a single sample in a study of identical twins. TCRdb independently ran MiXCR on the 5' RACE reads; one entry per CDR3 protein. The table includes 400,000 to 550,000 distinct CDR3 sequences, roughly 24% detected once. Separately, the same data were catalogued under a study of T cells expressing NK-cell markers.

Specimen: CD4+ T cells sorted from blood. These receptors came from a young woman in good health. The CDR3 runs from the conserved cysteine through the conserved F or W. The D gene is left open where the match is weak. Only part of the rows carry a size: once, few, many, or a class if the clone is expanded.

TRBJ2-3 - - TRBV5-1 CASSLIPTSGDTQYF TGCGCCAGCAGCTTAATCCCAACGTCGGGGGATACGCAGTATTTT
TRBJ2-1 - few TRBV12-3/TRBV12-4 CASSIRRGNNEQFF TGTGCCAGCTCAATCAGGAGGGGTAACAATGAGCAGTTCTTC
TRBJ1-1 - - TRBV4-1 CASRQPGGRRTEAFF TGCGCCAGCAGACAACCGGGGGGCAGGAGGACTGAAGCTTTCTTT
TRBJ2-2 - few TRBV10-3 CAITGEANTGELFF TGTGCCATTACGGGGGAGGCGAACACCGGGGAGCTGTTTTTT
TRBJ2-5 - few TRBV10-1 CASSDPGRETQYF TGCGCCAGCAGTGACCCAGGGCGAGAGACCCAGTACTTC
TRBJ2-7 - - TRBV20-1 CSARSRVSSYEQYF TGCAGTGCTAGATCCAGGGTTAGCTCCTACGAGCAGTACTTC
TRBJ2-4 TRBD2 - TRBV12-3/TRBV12-4 CASRPGTSGDIQYF TGTGCCAGCAGGCCCGGGACTAGCGGCGACATTCAGTACTTC
TRBJ2-1 - many TRBV12-3/TRBV12-4 CASSWASREQFF TGTGCCAGCAGCTGGGCCAGTCGTGAGCAGTTCTTC
TRBJ1-5 - few TRBV5-1 CASSPGPRDQPQHF TGCGCCAGCAGCCCCGGGCCCAGGGATCAGCCCCAGCATTTT
TRBJ2-3 TRBD2 few TRBV27 CASSAAGGPDTQYF TGTGCCAGCAGTGCCGCGGGGGGACCGGATACGCAGTATTTT
TRBJ2-2 - - TRBV6-4 CASRKDSSTGELFF TGTGCCAGCAGGAAGGACAGTTCCACCGGGGAGCTGTTTTTT
TRBJ2-3 - few TRBV11-2 CASSLAAGTDTQYF TGTGCCAGCAGCTTAGCAGCCGGGACAGATACGCAGTATTTT
TRBJ1-1 TRBD1 few TRBV3-1 CASSGTARTFF TGTGCCAGCAGCGGGACAGCACGGACTTTCTTT
TRBJ2-3 - many TRBV10-3 CAIRATDTQYF TGTGCCATCAGGGCAACAGATACGCAGTATTTT
TRBJ2-1 TRBD2 few TRBV20-1 CSAKEREEGEQFF TGCAGTGCTAAAGAGCGGGAGGAAGGCGAGCAGTTCTTC
TRBJ2-7 TRBD1 few TRBV5-6 CASSLALQGVGYEQYF TGTGCCAGCAGCTTGGCCCTACAGGGGGTTGGTTACGAGCAGTACTTC
TRBJ1-5 - few TRBV28 CASSVGATAGRQPQHF TGTGCCAGCAGTGTAGGGGCAACAGCAGGACGGCAGCCCCAGCATTTT
TRBJ1-4 - - TRBV7-9 CASSLKGFAEKLFF TGTGCCAGCAGCCTAAAGGGATTCGCTGAAAAACTGTTTTTT
TRBJ2-1 - - TRBV23-1 CSPASSSYNEQFF TGCAGCCCGGCGTCCAGCTCCTACAATGAGCAGTTCTTC
TRBJ2-4 - - TRBV20-1 CSASGGGWDIQYF TGCAGTGCTAGTGGCGGGGGCTGGGACATTCAGTACTTC
TRBJ2-7 - many TRBV7-2 CASSFGMSREQYF TGTGCCAGCAGCTTCGGCATGTCGCGCGAGCAGTACTTC
TRBJ2-3 - - TRBV14 CASSHLTDTQYF TGTGCCAGCAGCCACCTGACGGATACGCAGTATTTT
TRBJ1-1 TRBD1 - TRBV20-1 CSARQGARNTEAFF TGCAGTGCCCGACAGGGGGCGCGGAACACTGAAGCTTTCTTT
TRBJ2-7 - - TRBV12-3/TRBV12-4 CASSKGTRYEQYF TGTGCCAGCAGTAAAGGGACGCGGTACGAGCAGTACTTC
TRBJ2-2 TRBD1 many TRBV12-3/TRBV12-4 CASSPWGTVNTGELFF TGTGCCAGCAGCCCCTGGGGGACAGTGAACACCGGGGAGCTGTTTTTT